This T cell receptor (beta chain) appears in the sequencing data of a study of shared clonotypes between healthy human individuals. Study context: The study drew on a couple of women and a few men aged 18 to 49 as donors.

The assay was immunoSEQ multiplex PCR, and TCRdb's table has in-frame clones only and misses some. Among hundreds of thousands of clones listed, about two thirds were seen once. Germline V CDR1 and CDR2: SGHRS, YFSETQ. The CDR3 covers 15 residues. Trimming at V came to 6 bases and at J to 2 bases, leaving 10 bases not matched to a gene. Turning to this clone: Its antigen is unidentified.

CD45RA+ naive and CD45RA-negative memory subsets were separated from CD4+ cells. Study-wide results and caveats: Naive subsets, compared against memory subsets, generally had larger estimated richness values.

The rearrangement uses TRBV5-1 and TRBJ2-7; TRBD1 agrees at 8 bases. The TCR sequence derives from a woman in her twenties or thirties in good health. Material: memory CD4+ T cells sorted from blood. Subset described: CD45RA-negative fraction. Written as DNA, the CDR3 is TGCGCCAGCACCGCGGCAGGGGGCAGGACCTACGAGCAGTACTTC. Translation gives CASTAAGGRTYEQYF.